The 7 T cell receptor beta chains reported below all come from one sample, sequenced in a study of blood T cells in healthy people across ages. Then a second PCR, running roughly 6 to 12 cycles, was carried out with a sample-barcoded 5' primer and a J-beta primer mix. TCRdb ran MiXCR on the 5' RACE reads and lists one entry per CDR3 protein. The repertoire consists of 650,000 to 1,000,000 distinct CDR3 sequences, with about 37% occurring once and the leading ten covering about an eighth. The sequencing input was blood. These receptors were obtained from a man aged 18 to 29 in good health.

The V and J genes are TRBV20-1 and TRBJ2-2; 16 bases match TRBD2. With 6 bases clipped from V and 4 bases from J, the junction kept 8 bases outside the gene matches. Germline V gene sequence: CDR1 DFQATT, CDR2 SNEGSKA (reference sequence). The CDR3 extends over 17 amino acids. The CDR3 bases are TGCAGTGCCACGGGACTAGCGGGGGGGCCCGGCACCGGGGAGCTGTTTTTT. Amino acid sequence: CSATGLAGGPGTGELFF.

This clonotype was seen just once. The chain couples TRBV12-3 or TRBV12-4 to TRBJ1-5; the match to TRBD1 covers 8 bases. Trimming cost V 1 base and J 5 bases; bases outside gene matches: 7. The CDR3 sequence is 16 residues long. CDR3 sequence (DNA): TGTGCCAGCAGTTTAGGGGGCAGGGGGCCCCATCAGCCCCAGCATTTT. Protein: CASSLGGRGPHQPQHF.

The sample holds many counts of this clonotype. This chain's CDR3 is CASSRLITGGEQFF. In DNA form, the CDR3 reads TGTGCCAGCAGCCGATTGATTACAGGGGGCGAGCAGTTCTTC. V is TRBV4-2 and J is TRBJ2-1; 9 bases align to TRBD1. V lost 4 bases, J lost 10 bases, and 8 bases stayed unmatched. The CDR3 covers 14 residues. Germline loops: CDR1 LGHNA, CDR2 YNFKEQ.

This chain links TRBV5-1 with TRBJ1-1; 8 nucleotides align to TRBD1. Germline-derived CDR1 and CDR2 are SGHRS and YFSETQ. V lost 3 bases and J lost 8; bases outside the gene matches: 6. The CDR3 has 13 residues. CDR3 loop: CASSSYRDREAFF. Written as DNA, the CDR3 is TGCGCCAGCAGCTCGTACCGGGACAGGGAAGCTTTCTTT.

The rearrangement joins TRBV6-6 to TRBJ2-3, with a possible D match to TRBD2 (6 bases). The germline gives CDR1 MNHNY, CDR2 SVGAGI (reference sequence). Deletions cut 0 bases from V and 5 bases from J, with 15 bases between. CDR3 length equals 16 residues. CDR3 residues: CASSYSGGSGIDTQYF. Written as DNA, the CDR3 is TGTGCCAGCAGTTACTCTGGAGGGAGTGGCATAGATACGCAGTATTTT.

This clonotype was picked up a small number of times. The V and J genes are TRBV4-1 and TRBJ1-2; D perhaps matches TRBD1 (5 bases). V was shortened by 0 bases and J by 4 bases, with 12 bases between the two germline ends. Germline loops: CDR1 MGHRA, CDR2 YSYEKL. The CDR3 extends over 15 amino acids. CDR3 sequence reads: CASSQDLGVGYGYTF. The CDR3 DNA reads as TGCGCCAGCAGCCAAGATTTGGGGGTCGGCTATGGCTACACCTTC.

V is TRBV12-3 or TRBV12-4 and J is TRBJ1-6; D is undetermined. Deletions cut 4 bases from V and 7 bases from J, with 5 bases between. The CDR3 is made up of 12 amino acids. The CDR3 sequence is CASSSANSPLHF. In nucleotides, the CDR3 is TGTGCCAGCAGTTCGGCAAATTCACCCCTCCACTTT.